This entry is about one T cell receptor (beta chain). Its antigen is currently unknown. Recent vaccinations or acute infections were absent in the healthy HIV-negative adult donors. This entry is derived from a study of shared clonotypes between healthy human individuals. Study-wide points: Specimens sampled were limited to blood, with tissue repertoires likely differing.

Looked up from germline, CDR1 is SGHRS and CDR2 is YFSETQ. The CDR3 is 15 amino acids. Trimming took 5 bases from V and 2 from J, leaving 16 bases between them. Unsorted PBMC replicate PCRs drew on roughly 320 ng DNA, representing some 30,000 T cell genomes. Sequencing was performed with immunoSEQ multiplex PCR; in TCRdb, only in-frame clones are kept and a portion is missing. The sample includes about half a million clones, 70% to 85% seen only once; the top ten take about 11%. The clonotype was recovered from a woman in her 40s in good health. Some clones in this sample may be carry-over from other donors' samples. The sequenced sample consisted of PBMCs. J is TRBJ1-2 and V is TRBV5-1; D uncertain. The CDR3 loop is CASRVGGGSNYGYTF. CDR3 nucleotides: TGCGCCAGCAGGGTTGGCGGAGGTTCGAACTATGGCTACACCTTC.